The 28 T cell receptor beta chains listed next were all sequenced from one sample in a study of technical replicates of blood from several donors. TCRdb's copy holds only in-frame clones and misses some; the assay was immunoSEQ multiplex PCR. The sample includes 12,000 or so clones, almost 80% of them seen just once. The sample taken for sequencing was PBMCs. The receptor set was obtained from a human donor in good health.

This rearrangement joins TRBV6-1 to TRBJ1-5, with 8 bases aligning to TRBD1. V lost 9 bases to trimming and J lost 4 bases; unmatched junction nucleotides: 5. This CDR3 contains 13 residues. Germline-derived CDR1 and CDR2 are MNHNS and SASEGT. CDR3 sequence: CASTQGVNQPQHF. Written as DNA, the CDR3 is TGTGCCAGTACACAGGGGGTGAATCAGCCCCAGCATTTT.

The chain carries TRBV19 and TRBJ2-5; maybe TRBD1 (6 bases). V was clipped by 6 bases and J by 5 bases, with 13 bases between them. Germline CDR1 reads LNHDA; CDR2 reads SQIVND (reference sequence). This CDR3 has 13 amino acids. CDR3 in amino acids: CASRNRVGETQYF. For the CDR3, the DNA is TGTGCCAGTAGGAACAGGGTCGGGGAGACCCAGTACTTC.

The V and J genes are TRBV20-1 and TRBJ2-5; D is uncertain. Deletions cut 2 bases from V and 5 bases from J, with 3 bases between. The CDR3 totals 10 residues. In germline, CDR1 is DFQATT, CDR2 SNEGSKA (reference sequence). The CDR3 nucleotides read TGCAGTGCTAGACAGGAGACCCAGTACTTC. The encoded protein is CSARQETQYF.

The chain recombines TRBV28 with TRBJ2-7, with 7 bases aligning to TRBD2. CDR3 size: 14 residues. V dropped 2 bases and J dropped 6; count of bases not matched to a gene: 7. The germline CDR1 and CDR2 sequences are MDHEN and SYDVKM. CDR3 nucleotide sequence: TGTGCCAGCAGTTTACGCGGGAGAGCTGGCGAGCAGTACTTC. Translating gives CASSLRGRAGEQYF.

CDR3 in DNA: TGTGCCAGCAGTTCGATGACAGGTTACTATGGCTACACCTTC. This encodes CASSSMTGYYGYTF. This chain links TRBV6-5 with TRBJ1-2; maybe TRBD1 (6 bases). This CDR3 has 14 amino acids. Trimming stripped 4 bases from V and 3 bases from J, with 12 bases between. CDR1 is MNHEY, CDR2 SVGAGI, per germline.

The chain uses TRBV6-4 and TRBJ2-7, with 7 bases matching TRBD1. Trimming cost V 2 bases and J 2 bases; bases outside gene matches: 12. The CDR3 is 17 residues long. Per germline, CDR1 MRHNA and CDR2 SNTAGT. CDR3 nucleotide sequence: TGTGCCAGCAGTGACGAGGGGGCCTTTGACATGACCTACGAGCAGTACTTC. Amino acid sequence: CASSDEGAFDMTYEQYF.

This clone has only a few counts. The chain links TRBV10-3 to TRBJ1-2, with 9 bases fitting TRBD1. This CDR3 has 15 residues. Germline assignment: CDR1 ENHRY and CDR2 SYGVKD. V lost 3 bases to trimming and J lost 5 bases; unmatched junction nucleotides: 7. CDR3 loop: CAISDLGQGRYGYTF. DNA of the CDR3: TGTGCCATCAGTGACCTCGGACAGGGGAGGTATGGCTACACCTTC.

The rearrangement uses TRBV5-4 and TRBJ1-5; D may be TRBD1 (6 bases). V lost 7 bases to trimming and J lost 3 bases, with 29 bases between them. The CDR3 consists of 19 residues. CDR1 is SGHNT and CDR2 is YYREEE in the germline V gene (reference sequence). CDR3 residues: CASCGAGVRGRRLNQPQHF. In DNA form, the CDR3 reads TGTGCCAGCTGCGGTGCAGGGGTCAGGGGCAGGCGTCTCAATCAGCCCCAGCATTTT.

This rearrangement joins TRBV5-1 to TRBJ2-2; 8 bases are a match to TRBD2. After removal of 0 bases from V and 4 bases from J, the junction contained 5 bases not matched to a gene. Germline values: CDR1 SGHRS, CDR2 YFSETQ. The CDR3 is made up of 16 amino acids. As DNA, the CDR3 is TGCGCCAGCAGCTTGGCGGCGGGAGGATTCACCGGGGAGCTGTTTTTT. It translates to CASSLAAGGFTGELFF.

The chain combines TRBV5-1 with TRBJ2-3; 11 positions agree with TRBD2. J lost 0 bases, V lost 2 bases, and 5 bases had no gene match. The germline CDR1 and CDR2 sequences are SGHRS and YFSETQ. CDR3 length: 17 residues. The CDR3 DNA reads as TGCGCCAGCAGCTTAGGGACTAGCGGTTCTAGCACAGATACGCAGTATTTT. Protein sequence: CASSLGTSGSSTDTQYF.

The chain joins TRBV7-6 to TRBJ2-1, with 11 bases that match TRBD2. The V and J ends lost 0 bases and 8 bases, in that order; junction bases with no gene match: 9. Germline V gives CDR1 SGHVS, CDR2 FNYEAQ. CDR3 size: 17 residues. CDR3 DNA sequence: TGTGCCAGCAGCTTAGCCTTGACTAGCGGGAATATCGATGAGCAGTTCTTC. This codes for CASSLALTSGNIDEQFF.

This clone appeared a few times. The rearrangement joins TRBV30 to TRBJ1-1; D remains unclear. Germline CDR1 and CDR2: GTSNPN and SVGIG (reference sequence). Between the trimmed V and J ends, which lost 3 bases and 3 bases, there was a span of 8 bases. CDR3 length: 12 amino acids. The CDR3 coding sequence is TGTGCCTGGAGCGGGGTCTACACTGAAGCTTTCTTT. It specifies CAWSGVYTEAFF.

The chain employs TRBV10-2 and TRBJ2-1; tentatively, D is TRBD1 (5 bases). Trimming removed 1 base at V and 3 bases at J, with 10 bases between. There are 15 residues in the CDR3. CDR1 WSHSY and CDR2 SAAADI come from the germline V gene. The CDR3 DNA is TGCGCCAGCAGTGAGTTTCAGGGATTCTACAATGAGCAGTTCTTC. This sequence encodes CASSEFQGFYNEQFF.

The CDR3 protein is CASSGPGRGSYNEQFF. CDR3 bases: TGTGCCAGCAGTGGTCCCGGGAGAGGCTCCTACAATGAGCAGTTCTTC. V gene TRBV2 combines with J gene TRBJ2-1; possibly TRBD2 for D (6 bases). Germline CDR1 is SNHLY and CDR2 is FYNNEI. Deletions cut 4 bases from V and 0 bases from J, with 13 bases between. This CDR3 spans 16 amino acids. Based on the CDR3 plus reference TRBV2 and TRBJ2-1, the full variable domain is EPEVTQTPSHQVTQMGQEVILRCVPISNHLYFYWYRQILGQKVEFLVSFYNNEISEKSEIFDDQFSVERPDGSNFTLKIRSTKLEDSAMYFCASSGPGRGSYNEQFFGPGTRLTVL.

J is TRBJ2-3 and V is TRBV6-5; tentatively, D is TRBD2 (6 bases). The CDR3 length is 15 residues. In germline, CDR1 is MNHEY, CDR2 SVGAGI. With 0 bases removed from V and 0 bases from J, the gap between germline ends came to 7 bases. The CDR3 protein is CASSYSAGSTDTQYF. As DNA, the CDR3 is TGTGCCAGCAGTTACTCGGCGGGAAGCACAGATACGCAGTATTTT.

About this clone: One junction end does not reproduce the germline sequence, and a read error may be involved. The chain recombines TRBV10-3 with TRBJ2-1, with TRBD1 matching over 7 bases. The CDR3 has 14 residues. Germline V gene lookup returns CDR1 ENHRY and CDR2 SYGVKD. The CDR3 loop reads CAISESTGYTEQFF. In DNA form, the CDR3 reads TGTGCCATCAGTGAGTCGACAGGGTACACTGAGCAGTTCTTC.

The chain has TRBV10-3 and TRBJ1-2, with TRBD1 identical over 7 bases. The CDR3 is 17 amino acids. Germline CDR1 is ENHRY and CDR2 is SYGVKD. V gave up 0 bases and J gave up 2 bases; unmatched junction bases: 9. CDR3 sequence: CAISESWRGRRNYGYTF. The CDR3, as DNA: TGTGCCATCAGTGAGTCATGGAGGGGGCGCCGGAACTATGGCTACACCTTC.

V gene TRBV4-1 combines with J gene TRBJ2-5, with 10 bases matching TRBD1. With V trimmed by 0 bases and J by 2 bases, 6 bases remained unmatched. The CDR3 is made up of 17 amino acids. Looked up from germline, CDR1 is MGHRA and CDR2 is YSYEKL. In nucleotides, the CDR3 is TGCGCCAGCAGCCAAGATCTAGGGACAGGGGTTCAAGAGACCCAGTACTTC. Residues: CASSQDLGTGVQETQYF.

This clone appeared once. This chain links TRBV5-1 with TRBJ2-7, with D possibly TRBD1 on 6 matching bases. The CDR3 consists of 13 residues. V was clipped by 4 bases and J by 6 bases, with 14 bases between them. From germline, CDR1 is SGHRS and CDR2 YFSETQ. In DNA, the CDR3 is TGCGCCAGCAGCGAACCACAGGGAGCCGAGCAGTACTTC. Translating gives CASSEPQGAEQYF.

The CDR3 protein is CASSPDSLSYEQYF. The CDR3 region has the DNA TGTGCCAGCAGCCCGGACAGTCTGTCCTACGAGCAGTACTTC. This chain connects TRBV7-7 to TRBJ2-7; D is perhaps TRBD1 (6 bases). Germline CDR1 is SSHAT and CDR2 is FNYEAQ (reference sequence). There are 14 residues in the CDR3. V was shortened by 5 bases and J by 1 base, with 12 bases between the two germline ends.

J is TRBJ2-1 and V is TRBV7-9; 10 bases map to TRBD2. J was trimmed by 5 bases and V by 4 bases; bases with no gene match: 8. CDR1 and CDR2 from the germline V gene are SEHNR and FQNEAQ (reference sequence). This CDR3 has 16 residues. In DNA form, the CDR3 reads TGTGCCAGCAGCTCACAGACTAGCGGGCGCAACAATGAGCAGTTCTTC. Amino acids: CASSSQTSGRNNEQFF.

The CDR3 region has the DNA TGTGCCAGCAGGGATATGGGTACAGGGCCTAATCAGCCCCAGCATTTT. This sequence encodes CASRDMGTGPNQPQHF. J is TRBJ1-5 and V is TRBV27; D is perhaps TRBD1 (6 bases). Per the germline V gene, CDR1 is MNHEY and CDR2 is SMNVEV (reference sequence). The CDR3 is 16 amino acids. Trimming left V 6 bases short and J 4 bases short, with 19 bases between.

The rearrangement uses TRBV5-1 and TRBJ2-5; D possibly corresponds to TRBD2 (6 bases). Deletions cut 1 base from V and 3 bases from J, with 7 bases between. CDR3 length equals 13 residues. Germline values: CDR1 SGHRS, CDR2 YFSETQ. In DNA, the CDR3 is TGCGCCAGCAGCTTGTCGGGGGAAGAGACCCAGTACTTC. This gives the protein CASSLSGEETQYF.

The V and J genes are TRBV5-4 and TRBJ1-2; 7 bases are shared with TRBD1. This CDR3 region has 13 residues. Germline values: CDR1 SGHNT, CDR2 YYREEE (reference sequence). The V and J ends lost 1 base and 8 bases, in that order; junction bases with no gene match: 5. The CDR3 loop is CASSLTGEDGYTF. CDR3 DNA: TGTGCCAGCAGCTTGACAGGGGAAGACGGCTACACCTTC.

This chain uses TRBV5-1 with TRBJ2-7; 14 nucleotides match TRBD2. The CDR3 has 18 amino acids. In germline, CDR1 is SGHRS, CDR2 YFSETQ. V lost 2 bases to trimming and J lost 1 base; unmatched junction nucleotides: 8. The DNA for the CDR3 is TGCGCCAGCAGCTTACCGGGACTAGCGGGAGAATGGTCCTACGAGCAGTACTTC. Translated, it gives CASSLPGLAGEWSYEQYF.

The J gene is TRBJ2-5, the V gene TRBV5-1; no definite D call. The CDR3 is 13 residues long. From germline, CDR1 is SGHRS and CDR2 YFSETQ. V was shortened by 0 bases and J by 3 bases, with 6 bases between the two germline ends. The CDR3 region has the DNA TGCGCCAGCAGCTTGGCCGAGAAAGAGACCCAGTACTTC. It encodes CASSLAEKETQYF.

The chain uses TRBV18 and TRBJ1-1; 11 nucleotides line up with TRBD1. V was clipped by 5 bases and J by 10 bases; unmatched bases: 9. The CDR3 sequence is 14 residues long. The germline V gene encodes CDR1 KGHSH and CDR2 LQKENI. CDR3 bases: TGTGCCAGCTCAGCCGGACAGGGGGCGGTGAGAGCTTTCTTT. Its protein is CASSAGQGAVRAFF.

V and J are TRBV20-1 and TRBJ1-1, with a possible D match to TRBD1 (5 bases). The CDR3 is 11 amino acids. Per germline, CDR1 DFQATT and CDR2 SNEGSKA (reference sequence). Between the trimmed V and J ends, which lost 6 bases and 1 base, there was a span of 6 bases. The DNA for the CDR3 is TGCAGTGCCAGGGAGAACACTGAAGCTTTCTTT. Translating it yields CSARENTEAFF.